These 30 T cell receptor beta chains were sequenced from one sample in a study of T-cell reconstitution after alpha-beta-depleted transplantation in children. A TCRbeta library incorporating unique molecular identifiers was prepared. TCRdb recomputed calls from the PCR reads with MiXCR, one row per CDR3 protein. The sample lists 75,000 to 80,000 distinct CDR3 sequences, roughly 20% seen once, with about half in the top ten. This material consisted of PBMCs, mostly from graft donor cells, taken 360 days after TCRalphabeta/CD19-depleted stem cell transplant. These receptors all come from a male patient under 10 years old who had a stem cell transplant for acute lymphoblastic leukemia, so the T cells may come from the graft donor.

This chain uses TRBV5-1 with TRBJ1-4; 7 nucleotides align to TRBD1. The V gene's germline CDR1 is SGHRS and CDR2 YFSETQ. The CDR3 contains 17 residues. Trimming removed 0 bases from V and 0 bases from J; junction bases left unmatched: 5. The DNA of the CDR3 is TGCGCCAGCAGCTTGGAGGGGGCGTCGGCAACTAATGAAAAACTGTTTTTT. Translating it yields CASSLEGASATNEKLFF.

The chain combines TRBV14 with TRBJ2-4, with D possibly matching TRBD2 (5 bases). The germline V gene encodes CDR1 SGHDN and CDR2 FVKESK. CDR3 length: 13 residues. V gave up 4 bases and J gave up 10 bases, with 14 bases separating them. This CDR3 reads CASSPTLGGIQYF. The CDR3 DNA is TGTGCCAGCAGCCCGACACTAGGTGGGATTCAGTACTTC. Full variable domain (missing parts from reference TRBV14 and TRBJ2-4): EAGVTQFPSHSVIEKGQTVTLRCDPISGHDNLYWYRRVMGKEIKFLLHFVKESKQDESGMPNNRFLAERTGGTYSTLKVQPAELEDSGVYFCASSPTLGGIQYFGAGTRLSVL.

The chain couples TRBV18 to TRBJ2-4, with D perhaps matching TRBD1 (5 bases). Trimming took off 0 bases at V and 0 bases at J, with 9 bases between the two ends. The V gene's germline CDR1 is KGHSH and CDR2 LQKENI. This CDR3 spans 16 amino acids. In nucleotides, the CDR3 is TGTGCCAGCTCACCACCGGCAGGGATAGCCAAAAACATTCAGTACTTC. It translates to CASSPPAGIAKNIQYF.

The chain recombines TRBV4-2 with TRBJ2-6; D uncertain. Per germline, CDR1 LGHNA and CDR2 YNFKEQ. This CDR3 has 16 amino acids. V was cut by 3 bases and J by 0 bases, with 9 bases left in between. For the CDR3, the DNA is TGTGCCAGCAGCCAGCAGCAAACCTCTGGGGCCAACGTCCTGACTTTC. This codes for CASSQQQTSGANVLTF.

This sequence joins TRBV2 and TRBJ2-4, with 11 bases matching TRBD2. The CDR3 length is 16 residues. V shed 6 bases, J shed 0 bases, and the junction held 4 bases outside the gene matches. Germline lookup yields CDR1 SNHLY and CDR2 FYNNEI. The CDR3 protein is CASSLAGGLAKNIQYF. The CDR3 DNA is TGTGCCAGCAGCCTAGCGGGAGGACTAGCCAAAAACATTCAGTACTTC.

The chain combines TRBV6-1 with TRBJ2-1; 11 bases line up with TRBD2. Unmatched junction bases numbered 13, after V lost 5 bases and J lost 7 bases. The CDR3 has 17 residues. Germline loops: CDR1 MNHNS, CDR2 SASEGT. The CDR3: CASSKTPGLAGGNEQFF. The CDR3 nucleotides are TGTGCCAGCAGTAAAACCCCTGGACTAGCGGGTGGAAATGAGCAGTTCTTC.

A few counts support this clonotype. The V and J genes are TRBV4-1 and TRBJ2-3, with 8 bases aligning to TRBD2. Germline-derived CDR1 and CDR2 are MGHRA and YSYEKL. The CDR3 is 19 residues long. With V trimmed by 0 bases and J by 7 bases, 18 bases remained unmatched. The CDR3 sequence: CASSQDLRLAIRSRNTQYF. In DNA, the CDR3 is TGCGCCAGCAGCCAAGACCTAAGACTAGCGATTCGCTCAAGGAATACGCAGTATTTT.

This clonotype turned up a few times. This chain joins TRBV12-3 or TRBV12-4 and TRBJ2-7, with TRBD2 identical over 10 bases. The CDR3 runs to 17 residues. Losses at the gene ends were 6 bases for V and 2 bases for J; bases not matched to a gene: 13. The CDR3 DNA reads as TGTGCCAGCAGCGGTCCTAGCGGGGGTTACCTGACCTACGAGCAGTACTTC. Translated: CASSGPSGGYLTYEQYF.

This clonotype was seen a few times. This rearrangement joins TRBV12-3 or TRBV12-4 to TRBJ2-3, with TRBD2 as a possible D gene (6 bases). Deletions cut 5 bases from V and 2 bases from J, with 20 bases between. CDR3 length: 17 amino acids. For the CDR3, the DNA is TGTGCCAGCAGTCCCCCTTTGGAGGGCCCCATCACAGATACGCAGTATTTT. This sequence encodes CASSPPLEGPITDTQYF.

The CDR3 loop reads CSLRLAGSTDTQYF. DNA of the CDR3: TGCAGCCTCCGACTAGCGGGTAGCACAGATACGCAGTATTTT. V is TRBV20-1 and J is TRBJ2-3; 10 bases map to TRBD2. This CDR3 is 14 amino acids long. Per the germline V gene, CDR1 is DFQATT and CDR2 is SNEGSKA (reference sequence).

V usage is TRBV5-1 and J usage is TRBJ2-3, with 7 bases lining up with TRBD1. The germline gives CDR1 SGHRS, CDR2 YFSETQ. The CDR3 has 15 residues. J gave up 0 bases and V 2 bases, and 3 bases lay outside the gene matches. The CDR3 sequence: CASSFRGFSTDTQYF. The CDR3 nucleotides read TGCGCCAGCAGCTTCAGGGGGTTTAGCACAGATACGCAGTATTTT. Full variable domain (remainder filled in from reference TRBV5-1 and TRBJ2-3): KAGVTQTPRYLIKTRGQQVTLSCSPISGHRSVSWYQQTPGQGLQFLFEYFSETQRNKGNFPGRFSGRQFSNSRSEMNVSTLELGDSALYLCASSFRGFSTDTQYFGPGTRLTVL.

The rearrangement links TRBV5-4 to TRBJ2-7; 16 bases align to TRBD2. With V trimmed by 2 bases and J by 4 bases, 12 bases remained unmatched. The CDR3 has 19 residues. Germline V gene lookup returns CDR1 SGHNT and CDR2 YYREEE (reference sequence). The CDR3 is CASSFPSSGTSGRAYEQYF. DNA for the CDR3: TGTGCCAGCAGCTTCCCCTCCTCCGGGACTAGCGGGAGGGCTTACGAGCAGTACTTC.

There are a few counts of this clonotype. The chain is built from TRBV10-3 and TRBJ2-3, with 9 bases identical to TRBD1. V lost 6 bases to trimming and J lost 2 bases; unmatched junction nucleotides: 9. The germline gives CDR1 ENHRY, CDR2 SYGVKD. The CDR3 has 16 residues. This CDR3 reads CAIRAQRDRDTDTQYF. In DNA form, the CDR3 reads TGTGCCATCAGGGCTCAACGGGACAGGGACACAGATACGCAGTATTTT.

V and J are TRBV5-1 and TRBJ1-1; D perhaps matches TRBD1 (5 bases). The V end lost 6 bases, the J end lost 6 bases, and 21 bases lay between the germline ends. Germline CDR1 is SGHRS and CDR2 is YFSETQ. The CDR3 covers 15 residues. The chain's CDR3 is CASKLEGLLTAEAFF. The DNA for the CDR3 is TGCGCCAGCAAGCTCGAGGGACTTCTTACAGCTGAAGCTTTCTTT.

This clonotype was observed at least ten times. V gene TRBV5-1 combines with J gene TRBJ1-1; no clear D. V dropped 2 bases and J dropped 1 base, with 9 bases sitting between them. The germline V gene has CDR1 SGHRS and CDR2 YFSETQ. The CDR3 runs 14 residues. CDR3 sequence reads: CASSLEQENTEAFF. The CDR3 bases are TGCGCCAGCAGCTTAGAGCAGGAGAACACTGAAGCTTTCTTT.

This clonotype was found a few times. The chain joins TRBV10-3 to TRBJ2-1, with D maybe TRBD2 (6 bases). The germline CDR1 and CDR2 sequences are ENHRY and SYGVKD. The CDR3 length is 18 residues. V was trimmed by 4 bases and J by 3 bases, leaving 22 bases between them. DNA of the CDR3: TGTGCCATCAGTGGGGGTTGGGGGGACGCTCTCTACTACAATGAGCAGTTCTTC. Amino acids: CAISGGWGDALYYNEQFF.

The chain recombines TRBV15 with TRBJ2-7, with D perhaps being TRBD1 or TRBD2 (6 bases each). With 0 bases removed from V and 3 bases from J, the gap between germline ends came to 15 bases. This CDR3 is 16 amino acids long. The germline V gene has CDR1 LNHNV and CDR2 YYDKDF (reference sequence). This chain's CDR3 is CATSRERGEVIYEQYF. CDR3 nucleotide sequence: TGTGCCACCAGCAGAGAGAGGGGGGAGGTAATCTACGAGCAGTACTTC.

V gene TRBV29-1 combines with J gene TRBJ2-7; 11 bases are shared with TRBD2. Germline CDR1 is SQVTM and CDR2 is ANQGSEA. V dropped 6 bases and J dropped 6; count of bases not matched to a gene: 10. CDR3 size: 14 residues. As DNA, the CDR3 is TGCAGCGTAAGATTAGCGGGAGGGCCGGGCGAGCAGTACTTC. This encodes CSVRLAGGPGEQYF.

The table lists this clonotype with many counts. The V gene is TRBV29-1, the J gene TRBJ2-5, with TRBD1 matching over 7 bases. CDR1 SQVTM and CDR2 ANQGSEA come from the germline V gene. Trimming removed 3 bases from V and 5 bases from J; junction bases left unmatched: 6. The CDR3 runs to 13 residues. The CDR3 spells CSVERGGKETQYF. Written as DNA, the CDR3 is TGCAGCGTTGAGAGAGGGGGCAAGGAGACCCAGTACTTC.

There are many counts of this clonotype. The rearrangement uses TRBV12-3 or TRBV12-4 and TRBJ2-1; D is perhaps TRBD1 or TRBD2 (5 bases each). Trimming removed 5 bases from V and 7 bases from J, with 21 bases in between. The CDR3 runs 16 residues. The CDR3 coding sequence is TGTGCCAGCAGTGGGGTTTGGTGGGACCCTATTAATGAGCAGTTCTTC. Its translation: CASSGVWWDPINEQFF.

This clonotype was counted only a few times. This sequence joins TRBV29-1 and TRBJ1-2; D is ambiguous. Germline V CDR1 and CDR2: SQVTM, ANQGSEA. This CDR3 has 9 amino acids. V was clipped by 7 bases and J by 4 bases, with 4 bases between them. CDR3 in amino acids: CSAGYGYTF. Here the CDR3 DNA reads TGCAGCGCTGGCTATGGCTACACCTTC.

The CDR3 coding sequence is TGCAGTGTCGGTGCGGGAGGGGTTAATGAGCAGTTCTTC. The encoded protein is CSVGAGGVNEQFF. The genes are TRBV20-1 and TRBJ2-1; 9 bases are a match to TRBD2. Germline CDR1 and CDR2: DFQATT and SNEGSKA (reference sequence). V gave up 7 bases and J gave up 7 bases; unmatched junction bases: 8. The CDR3 has 13 amino acids.

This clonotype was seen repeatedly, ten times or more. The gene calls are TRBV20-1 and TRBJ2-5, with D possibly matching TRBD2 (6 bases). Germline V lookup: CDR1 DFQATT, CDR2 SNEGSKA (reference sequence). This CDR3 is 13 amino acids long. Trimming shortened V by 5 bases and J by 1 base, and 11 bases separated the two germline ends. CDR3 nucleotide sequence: TGCAGTGCTTTAGCGGACACCCAAGAGACCCAGTACTTC. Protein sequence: CSALADTQETQYF.

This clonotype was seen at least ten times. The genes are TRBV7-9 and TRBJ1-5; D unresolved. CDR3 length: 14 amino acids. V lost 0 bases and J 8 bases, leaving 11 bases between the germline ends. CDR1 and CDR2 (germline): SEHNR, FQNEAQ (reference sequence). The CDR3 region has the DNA TGTGCCAGCAGCTTAGCCTTCAGCGGAGAGCCCCAGCATTTT. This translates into CASSLAFSGEPQHF.

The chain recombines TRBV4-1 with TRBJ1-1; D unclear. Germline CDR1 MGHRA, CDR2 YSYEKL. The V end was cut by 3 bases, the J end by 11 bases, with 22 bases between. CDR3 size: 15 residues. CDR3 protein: CASSHRWEAESTAFF. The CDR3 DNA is TGCGCCAGCAGCCACCGTTGGGAGGCGGAATCTACTGCTTTCTTT.

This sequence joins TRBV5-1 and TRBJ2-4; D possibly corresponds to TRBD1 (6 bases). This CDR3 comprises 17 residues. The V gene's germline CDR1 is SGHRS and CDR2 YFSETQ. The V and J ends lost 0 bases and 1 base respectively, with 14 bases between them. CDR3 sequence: CASSLVQGMGAKNIQYF. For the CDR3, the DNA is TGCGCCAGCAGCTTGGTTCAGGGGATGGGTGCCAAAAACATTCAGTACTTC.

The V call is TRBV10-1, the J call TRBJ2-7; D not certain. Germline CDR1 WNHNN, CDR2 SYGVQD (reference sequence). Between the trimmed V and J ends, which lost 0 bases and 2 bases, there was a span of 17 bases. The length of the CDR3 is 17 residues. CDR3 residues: CASSESCRAILTYEQYF. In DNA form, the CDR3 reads TGCGCCAGCAGTGAGTCGTGTAGGGCCATTCTTACCTACGAGCAGTACTTC.

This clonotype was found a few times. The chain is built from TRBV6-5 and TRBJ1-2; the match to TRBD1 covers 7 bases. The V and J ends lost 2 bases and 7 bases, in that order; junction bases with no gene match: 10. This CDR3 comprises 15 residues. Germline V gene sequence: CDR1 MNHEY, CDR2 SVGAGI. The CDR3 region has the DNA TGTGCCAGCAGTTACAGCGACAGGGCGACGGGTGGCTACACCTTC. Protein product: CASSYSDRATGGYTF.

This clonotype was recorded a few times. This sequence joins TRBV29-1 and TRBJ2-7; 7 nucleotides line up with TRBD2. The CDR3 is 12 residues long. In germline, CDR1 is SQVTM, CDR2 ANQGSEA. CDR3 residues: CSGGTRGDEQYF. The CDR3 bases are TGCAGTGGGGGAACACGGGGGGACGAGCAGTACTTC.

The CDR3 is CASSPSGTRVLSEQYF. In DNA, the CDR3 is TGCGCCAGCAGCCCGTCCGGGACTAGGGTCTTAAGCGAGCAGTACTTC. The chain links TRBV5-1 to TRBJ2-7, with TRBD2 matching over 8 bases. Trimming cost V 4 bases and J 6 bases; bases outside gene matches: 15. Germline-derived CDR1 and CDR2 are SGHRS and YFSETQ. The length of the CDR3 is 16 residues.